This is a list of T cell receptor beta chains from one sample in a study of blood T cell repertoires in COVID-19. Produced via immunoSEQ multiplex PCR; TCRdb's table is partial and in-frame only. The data contain roughly 230,000 clones, around 90% of them seen just once; the ten biggest clones take up 1.7%. Source material: peripheral blood. The receptors derive from a man aged 70 or older with acute or convalescent COVID-19. The CDR3 runs from the conserved cysteine through the conserved F or W. Only part of the rows carry a size: once, few, many, or a class if the clone is expanded.

>TRBJ2-3|NA|TRBV5-1
CASGETDTQYF
>TRBJ1-2|NA|TRBV2
CASSASQGRGGYTF
>TRBJ2-3|NA|TRBV6-2/TRBV6-3
CASSQDRTSGSTDTQYF
>TRBJ1-4|NA|TRBV5-7
CASSLDTKLPGGKLFF
>TRBJ2-1|NA|TRBV5-6
CASSQMGGLSYNEQFF
>TRBJ2-1|once|TRBV27
CASKRQGLYNEQFF
>TRBJ1-6|once|TRBV19
CASSIEAGTAYNSPLHF
>TRBJ2-1|NA|TRBV27
CASSSLEGGSYNEQFF
>TRBJ1-1|NA|TRBV15
CATSRDPKNTEAFF
>TRBJ1-1|once|TRBV7-2
CASSQSRAGTEAFF
>TRBJ1-2|NA|TRBV24-1
CATRAGGSYGYTF
>TRBJ1-5|NA|TRBV19
CASSIGTGRGQDQPQHF
>TRBJ2-1|NA|TRBV12-3/TRBV12-4
CASRGGQYNEQFF
>TRBJ1-2|NA|TRBV19
CASRAGQSGGGYTF
>TRBJ2-6|NA|TRBV19
CASSELRAGANVLTF
>TRBJ2-2|NA|TRBV7-6
CASSLGATNTGELFF
>TRBJ1-1|NA|TRBV6-5
CATYKGGPVYTEAFF
>TRBJ1-1|NA|TRBV30
CAWSVLGGNAEAFF
>TRBJ1-4|NA|TRBV7-6
CASSKGQGSEKLFF
>TRBJ2-3|NA|TRBV2
CASSDRVGTDTQYF
>TRBJ1-2|NA|TRBV9
CASRQGATSNYGYTF
>TRBJ2-3|NA|TRBV5-1
CASSLAWLAGTDVDTQYF
>TRBJ1-4|NA|TRBV7-2
CASSSFVGDNEKLFF
>TRBJ2-7|NA|TRBV2
CASNPTGGFSGKWVHEQYF
>TRBJ2-2|NA|TRBV28
CASSFRGANTGELFF
>TRBJ2-3|NA|TRBV28
CASSLSGADTQYF
>TRBJ2-1|NA|TRBV19
CASSMGDRLIYNEQFF
>TRBJ2-1|NA|TRBV2
CASGQGRHEQFF
>TRBJ1-1|NA|TRBV3-1/TRBV3-2
CASSQGGVMSGRTEAFF
>TRBJ2-1|once|TRBV29-1
CSVVFVTSGREGNEQFF
>TRBJ2-4|NA|TRBV6-5
CASSLDRVNIQYF
>TRBJ1-1|NA|TRBV6-5
CASSLDGQNTEAFF
>TRBJ2-1|once|TRBV7-2
CASSSRSLRGRVVNNEQFF
>TRBJ2-7|NA|TRBV4-2
CASSQSAGGSYEQYF